This is a list of T cell receptor beta chains from one sample in a study of cytomegalovirus exposure and HLA in healthy donors. Repertoires were generated with immunoSEQ multiplex PCR, while TCRdb's copy carries only in-frame clones and drops some. The sample contains under 45,000 clones, roughly 60% of which appear only once. The sample was PBMCs. Every receptor here comes from a human donor in good health. The CDR3 runs from the conserved cysteine through the conserved F or W. The D gene is left open where the match is weak. The size field is filled for only some rows; it gives once, few, many or a size class.

j_gene | v_gene | abundance | d_gene | CDR3aa | CDR3nt
TRBJ2-1 | TRBV6-1 | NA | NA | CATERRAEMNEQFF | TGTGCCACGGAGAGGAGGGCGGAGATGAATGAGCAGTTCTTC
TRBJ2-7 | TRBV18 | few | NA | CASSPPGGRDGYEQYF | TGTGCCAGCTCACCACCAGGAGGTCGGGATGGGTACGAGCAGTACTTC
TRBJ2-7 | TRBV7-8 | once | NA | CASSVTGSYEQYF | TGTGCCAGCAGCGTTACAGGGTCCTACGAGCAGTACTTC
TRBJ2-1 | TRBV14 | NA | TRBD2 | CASHEEWTSGGNEQFF | TGTGCCAGCCACGAGGAATGGACTAGCGGGGGCAATGAGCAGTTCTTC
TRBJ1-3 | TRBV5-4 | NA | TRBD1 | CASSSWGQGVRGGNTIYF | TGTGCCAGCAGCTCGTGGGGACAGGGCGTACGCGGCGGAAACACCATATATTTT
TRBJ2-1 | TRBV30 | NA | NA | CAWIEVGEWFF | TGTGCCTGGATTGAGGTCGGGGAGTGGTTCTTC
TRBJ1-2 | TRBV6-6 | NA | NA | CASSQDSNYGYTF | TGTGCCAGCAGCCAGGACAGCAACTATGGCTACACCTTC
TRBJ1-3 | TRBV4-3 | NA | NA | CASSQAHPYSGNTIYF | TGCGCCAGCAGCCAAGCGCACCCCTACTCTGGAAACACCATATATTTT
TRBJ2-5 | TRBV29-1 | NA | NA | CSVTDSQETQYF | TGCAGCGTTACCGACAGCCAGGAGACCCAGTACTTC
TRBJ1-6 | TRBV6-5 | NA | NA | CASSERYNSPLHF | TGTGCCAGCAGTGAACGGTACAATTCACCCCTCCACTTT
TRBJ2-2 | TRBV5-1 | once | NA | CASSFRLEFPGELFF | TGCGCCAGCAGCTTCCGACTAGAATTCCCCGGGGAGCTGTTTTTT
TRBJ1-2 | TRBV29-1 | once | TRBD1 | CSVEDRPNYGYTF | TGCAGCGTTGAGGACAGGCCGAACTATGGCTACACCTTC
TRBJ2-3 | TRBV9 | NA | NA | CASTHPRTQTSTDTQYF | TGTGCCAGCACCCACCCACGGACTCAGACTAGCACAGATACGCAGTATTTT
TRBJ1-6 | TRBV19 | NA | TRBD1 | CASSMRGQGLNSPLHF | TGTGCCAGTAGTATGAGAGGACAGGGTCTGAATTCACCCCTCCACTTT
TRBJ1-2 | TRBV2 | few | TRBD1 | CASSEGQGRYGYTF | TGTGCCAGCAGTGAAGGACAGGGTCGGTATGGCTACACCTTC
TRBJ1-2 | TRBV4-2 | NA | NA | CASSQETGVSTYTF | TGTGCCAGCAGCCAGGAAACAGGAGTTTCCACCTACACCTTC
TRBJ1-3 | TRBV6-6 | few | TRBD1 | CASRGGALNTIYF | TGTGCCAGCCGAGGGGGCGCCTTGAACACCATATATTTT
TRBJ2-7 | TRBV5-6 | NA | NA | CASSWVPGTGSYEQYF | TGTGCCAGCAGCTGGGTCCCCGGGACTGGCTCCTACGAGCAGTACTTC
TRBJ2-5 | TRBV4-3 | few | TRBD1 | CASSHGDRGRGETQYF | TGCGCCAGCAGCCATGGGGACAGGGGGCGTGGAGAGACCCAGTACTTC
TRBJ1-2 | TRBV6-6 | NA | NA | CASSVGVNYGYTF | TGTGCCAGCAGTGTCGGAGTTAACTATGGCTACACCTTC
TRBJ2-7 | TRBV5-4 | NA | TRBD1 | CASSVQGSREQYF | TGTGCCAGCAGCGTACAGGGGTCCCGCGAGCAGTACTTC
TRBJ2-2 | TRBV5-1 | NA | NA | CASSSGQNTGELFF | TGCGCCAGCAGTTCGGGACAAAACACCGGGGAGCTGTTTTTT
TRBJ2-3 | TRBV7-2 | NA | NA | CASSLYGAGRTFADTQYF | TGTGCCAGCAGCTTATATGGGGCGGGGCGGACTTTCGCAGATACGCAGTATTTT
TRBJ1-5 | TRBV6-6 | NA | NA | CASSYDGQGYQPQHF | TGTGCCAGCAGTTACGATGGGCAGGGATACCAGCCCCAGCATTTT
TRBJ2-7 | TRBV11-2 | NA | NA | CASSHSPTPDYEQYF | TGTGCCAGCAGTCACAGTCCGACACCAGACTACGAGCAGTACTTC
TRBJ2-1 | TRBV27 | NA | TRBD2 | CASCTSGNEQFF | TGTGCCAGCTGTACTAGCGGCAATGAGCAGTTCTTC
TRBJ1-4 | TRBV5-3 | few | NA | CARSLGQGNEKLFF | TGTGCCAGAAGCTTGGGCCAGGGAAATGAAAAACTGTTTTTT
TRBJ2-7 | TRBV7-2 | NA | TRBD2 | CASSYGTSGIYEQYF | TGTGCCAGCAGCTACGGGACTAGCGGGATATACGAGCAGTACTTC
TRBJ2-1 | TRBV11-2 | NA | TRBD1 | CASSLSGQKLSYNEQFF | TGTGCCAGCAGCTTATCGGGACAGAAGCTCTCCTACAATGAGCAGTTCTTC
TRBJ2-2 | TRBV7-3 | NA | TRBD2 | CASSLRGGAGELFF | TGTGCCAGCAGCTTACGGGGAGGGGCCGGGGAGCTGTTTTTT
TRBJ1-5 | TRBV27 | once | NA | CASSANRRGQPQHF | TGTGCCAGCAGTGCCAACAGGAGAGGTCAGCCCCAGCATTTT
TRBJ1-2 | TRBV7-2 | NA | TRBD1 | CASSLDLAGGARGYTF | TGTGCCAGCAGCTTAGACCTCGCAGGGGGCGCGCGGGGCTACACCTTC
TRBJ1-1 | TRBV18 | few | NA | CASSPPGRVTEAFF | TGTGCCAGCTCACCACCGGGCAGGGTAACTGAAGCTTTCTTT
TRBJ2-2 | TRBV5-1 | NA | TRBD2 | CASRNGGVTGELFF | TGCGCCAGCAGAAACGGGGGGGTAACCGGGGAGCTGTTTTTT
TRBJ1-5 | TRBV21-1 | NA | NA | CASSGDSFLNQPQHF | TGTGCCAGCAGCGGCGACAGCTTCCTAAATCAGCCCCAGCATTTT
TRBJ1-2 | TRBV11-2 | NA | NA | CASSFHPGGYTF | TGTGCCAGCAGCTTTCACCCAGGCGGCTACACCTTC
TRBJ2-2 | TRBV7-8 | NA | NA | CASSLMEALYTGELFF | TGTGCCAGCAGCTTGATGGAGGCCCTTTACACCGGGGAGCTGTTTTTT
TRBJ2-3 | TRBV25-1 | NA | NA | CASSQRGFTDTQYF | TGTGCCAGCAGCCAACGGGGTTTCACAGATACGCAGTATTTT
TRBJ1-4 | TRBV4-3 | few | NA | CASSPRGFVNEKLFF | TGCGCCAGCAGCCCAAGGGGGTTCGTTAATGAAAAACTGTTTTTT
TRBJ2-7 | TRBV7-2 | NA | NA | CASSPSEGSYEQYF | TGTGCCAGCAGCCCCAGCGAGGGTTCCTACGAGCAGTACTTC
TRBJ2-4 | TRBV5-4 | NA | TRBD1 | CASSDGRDRLAKNIQYF | TGTGCCAGCAGCGATGGCCGGGACAGGTTAGCCAAAAACATTCAGTACTTC
TRBJ2-7 | TRBV18 | NA | TRBD1 | CASSPGQIGYEQYF | TGTGCCAGCTCACCGGGACAGATCGGCTACGAGCAGTACTTC
TRBJ1-5 | TRBV5-1 | NA | TRBD1 | CASSLQGVSGQPQHF | TGCGCCAGCAGCTTACAGGGGGTCTCTGGACAGCCCCAGCATTTT
TRBJ2-5 | TRBV5-4 | few | NA | CASSRSHQETQYF | TGTGCCAGCAGCCGAAGCCACCAAGAGACCCAGTACTTC
TRBJ2-1 | TRBV9 | NA | TRBD2 | CASSVVQRGYNEQFF | TGTGCCAGCAGCGTAGTCCAGCGGGGTTACAATGAGCAGTTCTTC
TRBJ1-1 | TRBV7-3 | NA | TRBD1 | CASSSQAGGFFFF | TGTGCCAGCAGCTCCCAAGCAGGGGGCTTTTTCTTCTTT
TRBJ1-4 | TRBV5-4 | few | TRBD1 | CASSPGTGEEKLFF | TGTGCCAGCAGCCCCGGGACAGGAGAAGAAAAACTGTTTTTT
TRBJ2-5 | TRBV7-6 | NA | TRBD1 | CASSLVLGQGATQYF | TGTGCCAGCAGCTTAGTTTTGGGACAGGGAGCGACCCAGTACTTC
TRBJ1-4 | TRBV7-9 | NA | NA | CASSFQGKANEKLFF | TGTGCCAGCAGCTTTCAGGGGAAGGCAAATGAAAAACTGTTTTTT
TRBJ1-1 | TRBV6-5 | few | NA | CASSNIRGRGTEAFF | TGTGCCAGCAGTAACATCAGGGGTAGGGGTACTGAAGCTTTCTTT
TRBJ2-1 | TRBV5-1 | NA | NA | CASSQQGNEQFF | TGCGCCAGCAGCCAGCAGGGAAATGAGCAGTTCTTC
TRBJ2-1 | TRBV14 | NA | TRBD2 | CASSRLGGGAYNEQFF | TGTGCCAGCAGTCGCCTCGGCGGGGGGGCTTACAATGAGCAGTTCTTC
TRBJ1-4 | TRBV2 | NA | NA | CASRSVQRKNEKLFF | TGTGCCAGCAGGTCCGTCCAGAGGAAGAATGAAAAACTGTTTTTT
TRBJ1-2 | TRBV7-8 | NA | NA | CASSGGQYLDANYGYTF | TGTGCCAGCAGCGGCGGACAGTATCTAGATGCGAACTATGGCTACACCTTC
TRBJ1-2 | TRBV7-9 | NA | NA | CASSAPDRGGYGYTF | TGTGCCAGCAGCGCCCCGGACCGGGGGGGATATGGCTACACCTTC